This is a list of T cell receptor beta chains from one sample in a study of T-cell memory formation after mild COVID-19. TCRdb reprocessed the 5' RACE reads via MiXCR and lists one record per CDR3 protein. Seen here are 350,000 to 500,000 distinct CDR3 sequences, 23% observed once, and the top ten hold 10% to 15%. The specimen sequenced was PBMCs or a T cell subset sorted from them (not recorded which). The receptors were gathered from an adult woman who had mild COVID-19 (a few samples of this study predate the infection). Cell type and time point are not known. The CDR3 runs from the conserved cysteine through the conserved F or W.

length: 10; V: TRBV29-1; J: TRBJ2-3; CDR3: CSVEGEAQYF
length: 14; V: TRBV15; J: TRBJ2-4; CDR3: CATSRGLAENIQYF
length: 16; V: TRBV12-3/TRBV12-4; J: TRBJ2-3; CDR3: CASSELTGGNTDTQYF
length: 14; V: TRBV12-3/TRBV12-4; J: TRBJ1-3; CDR3: CASSFRVSGNTIYF
length: 15; V: TRBV11-3; J: TRBJ2-1; CDR3: CASSLPRTGGNEQFF
length: 14; V: TRBV7-7; J: TRBJ2-2; CDR3: CASSLDDGTGELFF
length: 15; V: TRBV7-7; J: TRBJ2-5; CDR3: CASSLYEQGIGTQYF
length: 17; V: TRBV7-6; J: TRBJ2-2; CDR3: CASSLVSSGGSSGELFF
length: 15; V: TRBV7-2; J: TRBJ2-6; CDR3: CASSAGGAGANVLTF
length: 15; V: TRBV6-2/TRBV6-3; J: TRBJ2-3; CDR3: CASSYGLAGGDTQYF
length: 11; V: TRBV12-3/TRBV12-4; J: TRBJ2-3; CDR3: CASRGTDTQYF
length: 12; V: TRBV30; J: TRBJ1-2; CDR3: CAWSAGGDGYTF
length: 15; V: TRBV29-1; J: TRBJ1-1; CDR3: CSVLDGPQRNTEAFF
length: 15; V: TRBV2; J: TRBJ1-1; CDR3: CASSDPGTGSTEAFF
length: 14; V: TRBV12-3/TRBV12-4; J: TRBJ1-2; CDR3: CASRLGQLNYGYTF
length: 13; V: TRBV28; J: TRBJ1-2; CDR3: CASTPGPNYGYTF
length: 16; V: TRBV18; J: TRBJ2-2; CDR3: CASSFDLRRLSEELFF
length: 16; V: TRBV18; J: TRBJ2-6; CDR3: CASSGQGASGANVLTF
length: 15; V: TRBV5-1; J: TRBJ2-1; CDR3: CASSLTGTEYNEQFF
length: 18; V: TRBV9; J: TRBJ1-3; CDR3: CASSVDLLVDRGGNTIYF
length: 11; V: TRBV29-1; J: TRBJ2-3; CDR3: CSGSSTDTQYF
length: 15; V: TRBV9; J: TRBJ2-1; CDR3: CASSPVSRKDNEQFF
length: 15; V: TRBV7-2; J: TRBJ1-5; CDR3: CASSLTAPSNQPQHF
length: 14; V: TRBV30; J: TRBJ2-1; CDR3: CAWSEILLANEQFF
length: 16; V: TRBV12-3/TRBV12-4; J: TRBJ2-1; CDR3: CDSSRPGLAGGGEQFF
length: 15; V: TRBV10-3; J: TRBJ1-1; CDR3: CAISAPARKNTEAFF
length: 14; V: TRBV20-1; J: TRBJ1-5; CDR3: CSAGGGAANQPQHF
length: 16; V: TRBV19; J: TRBJ1-6; CDR3: CASSMASRSYNSPLHF
length: 13; V: TRBV7-3; J: TRBJ1-1; CDR3: CASSTGGYTEAFF
length: 16; V: TRBV7-6; J: TRBJ1-6; CDR3: CASSSHLGEGNSPLHF
length: 15; V: TRBV9; J: TRBJ2-2; CDR3: CASSAHRDGTGELFF
length: 15; V: TRBV12-3/TRBV12-4; J: TRBJ1-1; CDR3: CASSAGGRMNTEAFF
length: 15; V: TRBV25-1; J: TRBJ2-5; CDR3: CASSERQGAGETQYF
length: 13; V: TRBV7-2; J: TRBJ2-7; CDR3: CASSFGGMREQYF
length: 15; V: TRBV7-9; J: TRBJ2-1; CDR3: CASSERQGSYNEQFF
length: 15; V: TRBV6-2/TRBV6-3; J: TRBJ2-3; CDR3: CASSPGTSGADTQYF
length: 17; V: TRBV5-8; J: TRBJ2-3; CDR3: CASNLNRGSISTDTQYF
length: 13; V: TRBV7-2; J: TRBJ2-3; CDR3: CAGRGSTNDTQYF
length: 17; V: TRBV4-2; J: TRBJ2-1; CDR3: CASSLDIAGRMENEQFF
length: 17; V: TRBV24-1; J: TRBJ2-1; CDR3: CATSDTRGRGLYNEQFF
length: 14; V: TRBV5-1; J: TRBJ2-2; CDR3: CASSLGAGAGELFF